One and the same sample provided the 5 T cell receptor beta chains below, sequenced in a study of identical twins. TCRdb used MiXCR to reprocess the 5' RACE reads, holding one entry per CDR3 protein. This sample yields some 600,000 distinct CDR3 sequences, of which 7.1% are seen a single time; around 1.6% belongs to the top ten. In addition, the sample was reused for a study of yellow fever vaccine responses in identical twins.

Material for sequencing was PBMCs. All receptors come from a young woman in good health.

The V and J genes are TRBV28 and TRBJ2-2; D gene uncertain. Trimming took off 6 bases at V and 4 bases at J, with 18 bases between the two ends. The CDR3 is 16 residues long. In germline, CDR1 is MDHEN, CDR2 SYDVKM. In DNA, the CDR3 is TGTGCCAGCAGACACGACCCTCCGCCCGGCACCGGGGAGCTGTTTTTT. It encodes CASRHDPPPGTGELFF.

CDR3 region: CATFDSYEQYF. CDR3 nucleotides: TGTGCCACCTTTGACAGCTACGAGCAGTACTTC. The rearrangement links TRBV25-1 to TRBJ2-7, with D perhaps matching TRBD1 (5 bases). CDR1 is MGHDK, CDR2 SYGVNS, per germline. This CDR3 region has 11 residues. The V end was cut by 10 bases, the J end by 3 bases, with 10 bases between.

The chain is built from TRBV5-6 and TRBJ2-7, with 9 bases fitting TRBD1. V lost 8 bases and J lost 5; bases outside the gene matches: 8. The germline CDR1 and CDR2 sequences are SGHDT and YYEEEE. This CDR3 is 13 amino acids long. Here the CDR3 DNA reads TGTGCCAGAGGGACAGGGAGTTTGAACGAGCAGTACGTC. As protein: CARGTGSLNEQYV.

This clonotype occurred many times. The CDR3 protein is CASSMNTEAFF. The CDR3 DNA sequence: TGTGCCAGCAGTATGAACACTGAAGCTTTCTTT. The V gene is TRBV12-3 or TRBV12-4, the J gene TRBJ1-1; D is ambiguous. The CDR3 extends over 11 amino acids. V gave up 5 bases and J gave up 0 bases, with 1 base separating them.

The chain joins TRBV28 to TRBJ2-7; 8 bases fit TRBD1. The germline gives CDR1 MDHEN, CDR2 SYDVKM. The V gene end was trimmed by 6 bases and the J gene end by 0 bases; junction bases not matched to a gene: 7. CDR3 length: 15 amino acids. The CDR3 reads CASSPGQVSSYEQYF. CDR3 in DNA: TGTGCCAGCAGCCCGGGACAGGTCAGCTCCTACGAGCAGTACTTC. Full variable domain (outside the CDR3, taken from reference TRBV28 and TRBJ2-7): DVKVTQSSRYLVKRTGEKVFLECVQDMDHENMFWYRQDPGLGLRLIYFSYDVKMKEKGDIPEGYSVSREKKERFSLILESASTNQTSMYLCASSPGQVSSYEQYFGPGTRLTVT.